One T cell receptor beta chain is described in this entry. The data originate from a study of T cell changes during pregnancy in multiple sclerosis. Method: immunoSEQ multiplex PCR; TCRdb's copy keeps in-frame clones and lacks some. The sample carries about 98,000 clones, around 90% recorded once. J gave up 5 bases and V 0 bases, and 3 bases lay outside the gene matches. The germline CDR1 and CDR2 sequences are SGDLS and YYNGEE. The CDR3 covers 15 residues. This receptor was taken from a female donor in good health, enrolled as a control in a pregnancy study. The chain uses TRBV9 and TRBJ2-2, with TRBD1 matching over 8 bases. The sample consisted of peripheral blood, taken after pregnancy. The CDR3 nucleotides read TGTGCCAGCAGCGTAGTTGGACAGGGTACCGGGGAGCTGTTTTTT. Its translation: CASSVVGQGTGELFF.